These T cell receptor beta chains were read from a single sample in a study of regulatory T cells in long-lasting Graves disease. TCRdb re-called the multiplex PCR reads with MiXCR, one entry per CDR3 protein. The data hold 400,000 to 500,000 distinct CDR3 sequences, with roughly 23% observed a single time. This specimen consisted of peripheral blood mononuclear cells (PBMCs), obtained when the disease was refractory, from a patient treated with antithyroid drugs. The receptor source for this set is a female donor with Graves disease. Each CDR3 is given without its conserved first and last residue. The D gene is left open where the match is weak. Clone size, where shown, is once, few, many, or a class for clones that have expanded.

>TRBJ2-1|many|TRBV6-5|.
ASSYSIGESYNEQF
>TRBJ1-6|few|TRBV5-8|.
ASSLDDNSPLH
>TRBJ2-7|many|TRBV28|.
AISGPWEQY
>TRBJ2-7|few|TRBV7-2|.
ASSLVKPTGRGAEQY
>TRBJ2-4|.|TRBV28|TRBD1
ASSQGEHGYY
>TRBJ1-1|few|TRBV7-3|.
ASSFDSATEAF
>TRBJ2-2|few|TRBV7-2|.
ASSLGPLSNTGELF
>TRBJ1-1|many|TRBV29-1|.
SVEPTVLSTAF
>TRBJ1-4|many|TRBV7-8|.
ASSLGRGSSNEKLF
>TRBJ1-1|.|TRBV30|.
AWSFEYTEAF
>TRBJ2-1|few|TRBV28|TRBD1
ASSYRGKPYNEQF